This T cell receptor (beta chain) is from a study of response to subunit inactivated influenza vaccine. General observations from the study: New T cells are recruited in small numbers by each seasonal influenza vaccination, according to the authors' suggestion.

This clonotype has just a few counts. Its antigen is undetermined. TCRdb passed the RT-PCR reads through MiXCR, listing each CDR3 protein once. The sample has about 190,000 distinct CDR3 sequences, 13% to 15% seen once; the top ten hold roughly 25%. The sample was CD8+ T cells sorted from PBMCs, taken more than 4 days after vaccination. This TCR derives from a man aged 50 to 60 who received an inactivated influenza vaccine.

Here the CDR3 reads CSVEDHPSNTEAFF. The DNA for the CDR3 is TGCAGCGTTGAAGACCATCCCTCGAACACTGAAGCTTTCTTT. The rearrangement links TRBV29-1 to TRBJ1-1; the D is unclear. CDR1 and CDR2 from the germline V gene are SQVTM and ANQGSEA. Deletions cut 0 bases from V and 1 base from J, with 9 bases between. The CDR3 contains 14 residues.